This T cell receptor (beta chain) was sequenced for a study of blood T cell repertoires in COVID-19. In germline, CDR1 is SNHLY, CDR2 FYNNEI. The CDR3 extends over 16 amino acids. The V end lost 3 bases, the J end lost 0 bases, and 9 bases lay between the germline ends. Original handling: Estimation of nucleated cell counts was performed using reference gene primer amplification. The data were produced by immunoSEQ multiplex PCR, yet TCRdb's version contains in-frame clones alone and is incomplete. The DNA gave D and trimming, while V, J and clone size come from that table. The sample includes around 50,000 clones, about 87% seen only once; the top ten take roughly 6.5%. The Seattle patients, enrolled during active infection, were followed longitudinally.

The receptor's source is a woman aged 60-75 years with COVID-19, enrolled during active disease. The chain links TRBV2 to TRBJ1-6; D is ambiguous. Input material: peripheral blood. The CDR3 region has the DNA TGTGCCAGCAGTGAGGAGATGAGCTCCTATAATTCACCCCTCCACTTT. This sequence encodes CASSEEMSSYNSPLHF. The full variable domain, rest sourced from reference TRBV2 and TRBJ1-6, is EPEVTQTPSHQVTQMGQEVILRCVPISNHLYFYWYRQILGQKVEFLVSFYNNEISEKSEIFDDQFSVERPDGSNFTLKIRSTKLEDSAMYFCASSEEMSSYNSPLHFGNGTRLTVT.